This T cell receptor beta chain originates from a study of shared clonotypes between healthy human individuals. Naive CD8 cells lacked CD45RO and underwent positive selection for CCR7, leaving out terminally differentiated effector memory CD45RA+ cells. Profiled with immunoSEQ multiplex PCR; TCRdb holds only in-frame clones, not every one. Here the sample spans around 580,000 clones, 95% to 98% being singletons. The TCR comes from a man aged 30 to 45 in good health. The sample consisted of naive CD8+ T cells sorted from blood.

CDR3 protein: CASSEAGTGFLETQYF. CDR3 bases: TGTGCCAGCAGTGAAGCCGGGACAGGGTTTTTGGAGACCCAGTACTTC. This sequence joins TRBV2 and TRBJ2-5, with 9 nucleotides matching TRBD1. The CDR3 is 16 residues long. With V trimmed by 0 bases and J by 5 bases, 7 bases remained unmatched. Germline CDR1 SNHLY, CDR2 FYNNEI.